This TCR beta chain was sequenced in a study of cytomegalovirus exposure and HLA in healthy donors. As to this clone: The antigen is not known.

The CDR3 is 17 amino acids. V was clipped by 4 bases and J by 5 bases, with 24 bases between them. CDR1 and CDR2 (germline): SGDLS, YYNGEE. PCR used 60 Vbeta primers and 13 Jbeta primers. Measured with immunoSEQ multiplex PCR; TCRdb has only the in-frame clones, and not every one. The table has over 130,000 clones, 82% seen once. Notes on the study in general: Sequencing had likely introduced a cluster of highly shared sequence variants as an artifact. The study assumed roughly uniform donor sequencing depth for presence/absence analyses. There were some V segments, including TRBV6-2 and TRBV6-3, excluded as indistinguishable. For most TCR beta V segments, an earlier analysis put the productive rate at about 87% or about 30% of the time.

This TCR came from a male donor in good health and CMV-seronegative. V gene TRBV9 combines with J gene TRBJ1-2; D gene unclear. The sample taken for sequencing was PBMCs. The CDR3 here is CASSPRGYEATGYGYTF. The CDR3 DNA reads TGTGCCAGCAGCCCCCGTGGCTACGAAGCCACGGGGTATGGCTACACCTTC. Filled out from reference TRBV9 and TRBJ1-2, the complete variable domain reads DSGVTQTPKHLITATGQRVTLRCSPRSGDLSVYWYQQSLDQGLQFLIQYYNGEERAKGNILERFSAQQFPDLHSELNLSSLELGDSALYFCASSPRGYEATGYGYTFGSGTRLTVV.